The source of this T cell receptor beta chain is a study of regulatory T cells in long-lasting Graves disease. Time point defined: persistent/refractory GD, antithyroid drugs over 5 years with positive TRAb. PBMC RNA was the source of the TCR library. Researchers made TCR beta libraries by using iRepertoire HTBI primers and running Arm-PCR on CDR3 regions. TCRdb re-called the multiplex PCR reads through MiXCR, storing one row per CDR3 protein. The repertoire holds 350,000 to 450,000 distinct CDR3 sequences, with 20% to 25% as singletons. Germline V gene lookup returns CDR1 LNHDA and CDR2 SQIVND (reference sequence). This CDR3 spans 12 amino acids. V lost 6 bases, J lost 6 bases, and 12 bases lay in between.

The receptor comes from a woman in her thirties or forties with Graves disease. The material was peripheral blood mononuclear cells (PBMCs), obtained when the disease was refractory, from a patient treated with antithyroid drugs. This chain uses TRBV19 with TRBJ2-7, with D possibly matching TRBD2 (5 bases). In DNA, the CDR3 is TGTGCCAGTAGCCCGATGGCGGGCGAGCAGTACTTC. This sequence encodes CASSPMAGEQYF.